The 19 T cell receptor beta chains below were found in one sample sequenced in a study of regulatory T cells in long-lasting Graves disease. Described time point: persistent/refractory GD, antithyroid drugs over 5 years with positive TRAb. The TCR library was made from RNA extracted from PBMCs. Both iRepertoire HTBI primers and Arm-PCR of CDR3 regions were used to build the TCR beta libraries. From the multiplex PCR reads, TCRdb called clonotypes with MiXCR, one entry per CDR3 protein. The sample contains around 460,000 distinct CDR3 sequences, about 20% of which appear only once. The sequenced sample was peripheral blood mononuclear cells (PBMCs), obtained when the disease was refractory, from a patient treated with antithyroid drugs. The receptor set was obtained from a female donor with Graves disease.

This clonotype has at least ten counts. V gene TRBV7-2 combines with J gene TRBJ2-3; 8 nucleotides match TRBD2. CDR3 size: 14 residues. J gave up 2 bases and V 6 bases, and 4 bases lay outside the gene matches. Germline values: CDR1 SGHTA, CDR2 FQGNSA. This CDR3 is CASSPGLATDTQYF. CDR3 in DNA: TGTGCCAGCAGTCCTGGACTAGCCACAGATACGCAGTATTTT.

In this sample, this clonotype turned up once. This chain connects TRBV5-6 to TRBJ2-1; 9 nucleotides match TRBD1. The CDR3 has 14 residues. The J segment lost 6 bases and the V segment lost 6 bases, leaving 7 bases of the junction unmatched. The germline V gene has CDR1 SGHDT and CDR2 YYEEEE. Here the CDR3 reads CASNPGTGFNEQFF. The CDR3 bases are TGTGCCAGCAACCCCGGGACAGGGTTCAATGAGCAGTTCTTC.

CDR3 loop: CASRSDSQETQYF. The CDR3 DNA is TGTGCCAGCAGATCAGACAGCCAAGAGACCCAGTACTTC. The chain combines TRBV5-6 with TRBJ2-5; a weak D match, TRBD1 (5 bases). Germline CDR1 reads SGHDT; CDR2 reads YYEEEE. There are 13 residues in the CDR3. V lost 5 bases to trimming and J lost 1 base, with 9 bases between them.

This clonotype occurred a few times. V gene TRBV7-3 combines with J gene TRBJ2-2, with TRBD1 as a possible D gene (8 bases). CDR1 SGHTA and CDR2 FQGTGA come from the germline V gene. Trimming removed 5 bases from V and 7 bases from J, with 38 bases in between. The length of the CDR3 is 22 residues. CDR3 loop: CASSTYLLQGAVAGTGGGELFF. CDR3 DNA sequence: TGTGCCAGCAGCACCTACCTCCTCCAGGGGGCAGTTGCGGGGACGGGAGGCGGGGAGCTGTTTTTT. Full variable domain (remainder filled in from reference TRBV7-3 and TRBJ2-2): GAGVSQTPSNKVTEKGKYVELRCDPISGHTALYWYRQSLGQGPEFLIYFQGTGAADDSGLPNDRFFAVRPEGSVSTLKIQRTERGDSAVYLCASSTYLLQGAVAGTGGGELFFGEGSRLTVL.

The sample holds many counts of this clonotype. As DNA, the CDR3 is TGTGCCAGCAGTGCTCCCGGGACTAGCAGTTCGTACGAGCAGTACTTC. Translating gives CASSAPGTSSSYEQYF. The rearrangement joins TRBV12-3 or TRBV12-4 to TRBJ2-7; 9 bases align to TRBD2. The V segment lost 5 bases and the J segment 4 bases; nucleotides outside the gene matches: 12. The CDR3 consists of 16 residues.

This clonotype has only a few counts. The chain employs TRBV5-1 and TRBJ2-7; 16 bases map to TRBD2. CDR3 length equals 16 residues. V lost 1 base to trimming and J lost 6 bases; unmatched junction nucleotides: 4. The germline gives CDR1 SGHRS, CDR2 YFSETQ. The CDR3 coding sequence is TGCGCCAGCAGCTTGTCGGGACTAGCGGGAGGGATCGAGCAGTACTTC. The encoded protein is CASSLSGLAGGIEQYF.

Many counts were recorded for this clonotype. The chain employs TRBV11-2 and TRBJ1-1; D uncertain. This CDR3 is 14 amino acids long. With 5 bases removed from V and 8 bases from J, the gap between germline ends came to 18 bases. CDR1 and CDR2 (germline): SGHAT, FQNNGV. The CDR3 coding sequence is TGTGCCAGCAGCCGGGAGGGCGCTCGGGCGGAAGCTTTCTTT. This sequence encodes CASSREGARAEAFF.

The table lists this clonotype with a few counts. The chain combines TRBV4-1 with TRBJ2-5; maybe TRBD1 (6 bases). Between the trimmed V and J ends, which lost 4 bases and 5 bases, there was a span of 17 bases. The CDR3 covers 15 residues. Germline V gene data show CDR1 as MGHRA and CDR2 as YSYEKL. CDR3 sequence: CASSPSTGSRETQYF. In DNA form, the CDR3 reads TGCGCCAGCAGCCCGAGCACAGGGAGTAGGGAGACCCAGTACTTC.

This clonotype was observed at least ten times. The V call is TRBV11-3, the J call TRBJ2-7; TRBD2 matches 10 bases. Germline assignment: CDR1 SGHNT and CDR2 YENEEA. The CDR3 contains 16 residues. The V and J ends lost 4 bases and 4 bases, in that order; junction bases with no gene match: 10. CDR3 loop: CASSSRASGSKYEQYF. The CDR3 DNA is TGTGCCAGCAGCTCCAGGGCTAGCGGGAGTAAGTACGAGCAGTACTTC.

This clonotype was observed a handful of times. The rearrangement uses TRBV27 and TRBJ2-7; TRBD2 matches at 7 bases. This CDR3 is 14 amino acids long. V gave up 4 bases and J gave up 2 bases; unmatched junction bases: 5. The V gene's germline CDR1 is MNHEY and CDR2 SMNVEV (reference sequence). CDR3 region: CASSSGGVPYEQYF. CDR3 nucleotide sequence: TGTGCCAGCAGTTCGGGGGGAGTTCCCTACGAGCAGTACTTC.

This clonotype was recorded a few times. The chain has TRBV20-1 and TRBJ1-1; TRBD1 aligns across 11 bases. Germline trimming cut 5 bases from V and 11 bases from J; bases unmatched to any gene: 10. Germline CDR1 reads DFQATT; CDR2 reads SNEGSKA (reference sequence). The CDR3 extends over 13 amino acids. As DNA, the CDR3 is TGCAGTGCTTGGGACAGGGGGTTACTAGCGGCTTTCTTT. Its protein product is CSAWDRGLLAAFF.

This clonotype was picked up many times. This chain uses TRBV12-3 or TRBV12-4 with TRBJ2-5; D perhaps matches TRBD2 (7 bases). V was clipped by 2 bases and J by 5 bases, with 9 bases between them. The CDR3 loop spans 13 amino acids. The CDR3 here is CASSLRGAETQYF. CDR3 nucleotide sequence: TGTGCCAGCAGTTTACGGGGGGCTGAGACCCAGTACTTC.

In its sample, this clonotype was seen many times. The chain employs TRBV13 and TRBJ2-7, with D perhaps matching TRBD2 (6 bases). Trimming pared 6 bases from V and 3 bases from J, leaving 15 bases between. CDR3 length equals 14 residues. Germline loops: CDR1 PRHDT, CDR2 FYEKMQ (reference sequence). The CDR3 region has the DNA TGTGCCAGCAGGGCTGCCGGGACTCACTACGAGCAGTACTTC. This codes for CASRAAGTHYEQYF.

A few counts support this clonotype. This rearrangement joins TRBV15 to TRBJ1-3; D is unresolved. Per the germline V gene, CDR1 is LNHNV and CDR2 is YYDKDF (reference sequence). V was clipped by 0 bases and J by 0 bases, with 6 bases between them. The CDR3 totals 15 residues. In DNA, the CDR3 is TGTGCCACCAGCAGAGAGGGCTACTCTGGAAACACCATATATTTT. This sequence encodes CATSREGYSGNTIYF. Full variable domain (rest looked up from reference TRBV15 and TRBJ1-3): DAMVIQNPRYQVTQFGKPVTLSCSQTLNHNVMYWYQQKSSQAPKLLFHYYDKDFNNEADTPDNFQSRRPNTSFCFLDIRSPGLGDTAMYLCATSREGYSGNTIYFGEGSWLTVV.

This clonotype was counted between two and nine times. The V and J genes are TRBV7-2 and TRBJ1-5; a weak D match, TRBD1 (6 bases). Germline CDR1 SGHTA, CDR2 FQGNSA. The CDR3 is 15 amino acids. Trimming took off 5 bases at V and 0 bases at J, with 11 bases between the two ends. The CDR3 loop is CASSPTGTSNQPQHF. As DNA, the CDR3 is TGTGCCAGCAGCCCCACAGGGACTAGCAATCAGCCCCAGCATTTT.

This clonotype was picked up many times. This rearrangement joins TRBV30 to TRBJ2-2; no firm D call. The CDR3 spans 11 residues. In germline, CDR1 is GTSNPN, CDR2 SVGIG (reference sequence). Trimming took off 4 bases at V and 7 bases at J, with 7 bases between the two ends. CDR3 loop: CAWTLGGELFF. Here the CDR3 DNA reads TGTGCCTGGACTCTCGGCGGGGAGCTGTTTTTT.

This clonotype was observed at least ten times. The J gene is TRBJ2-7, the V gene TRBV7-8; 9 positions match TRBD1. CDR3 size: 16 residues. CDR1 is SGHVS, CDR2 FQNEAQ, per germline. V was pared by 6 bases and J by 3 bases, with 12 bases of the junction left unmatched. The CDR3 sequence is CASRDRGPQRDYEQYF. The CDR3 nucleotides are TGTGCCAGCAGGGACAGGGGACCTCAACGGGACTACGAGCAGTACTTC.

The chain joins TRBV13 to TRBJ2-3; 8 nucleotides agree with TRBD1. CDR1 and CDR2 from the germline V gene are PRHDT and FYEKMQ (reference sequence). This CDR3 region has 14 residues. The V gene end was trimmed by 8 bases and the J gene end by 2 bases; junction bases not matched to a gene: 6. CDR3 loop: CASAQGADTDTQYF. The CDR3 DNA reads TGTGCCAGCGCCCAGGGGGCTGACACAGATACGCAGTATTTT.

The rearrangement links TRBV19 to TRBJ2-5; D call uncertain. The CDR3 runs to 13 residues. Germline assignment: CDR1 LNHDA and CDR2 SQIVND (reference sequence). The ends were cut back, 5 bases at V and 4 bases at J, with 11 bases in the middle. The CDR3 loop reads CASSWAAGETQYF. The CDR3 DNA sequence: TGTGCCAGTAGTTGGGCCGCAGGAGAGACCCAGTACTTC.